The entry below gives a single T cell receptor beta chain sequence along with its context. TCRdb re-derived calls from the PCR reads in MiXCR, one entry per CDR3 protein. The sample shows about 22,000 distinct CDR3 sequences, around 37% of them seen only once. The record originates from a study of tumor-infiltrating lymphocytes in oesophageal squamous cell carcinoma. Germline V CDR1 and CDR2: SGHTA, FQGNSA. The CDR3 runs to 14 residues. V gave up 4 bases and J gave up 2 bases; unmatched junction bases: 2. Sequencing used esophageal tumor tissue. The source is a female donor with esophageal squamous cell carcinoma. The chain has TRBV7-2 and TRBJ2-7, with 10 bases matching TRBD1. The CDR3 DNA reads TGTGCCAGCAGCTATGGGACAGGGGCCTACGAGCAGTACTTC. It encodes CASSYGTGAYEQYF.